The 11 T cell receptor beta chains below come from one sample, sequenced in a study of PD-1 blockade in classical Hodgkin lymphoma. As to time point: cycle 4 day 1 (C4D1), after about 6 weeks of nivolumab. Every patient experienced relapse after autologous stem cell transplantation, and brentuximab vedotin exposure varied. Profiled with immunoSEQ multiplex PCR; TCRdb holds only in-frame clones, not every one. The sample has over 70,000 clones; 90% are singletons. The material was peripheral blood mononuclear cells (PBMCs), obtained before the fourth cycle of nivolumab. Receptors originate from a human donor with classical Hodgkin lymphoma.

V and J are TRBV5-6 and TRBJ1-2; D unresolved. CDR3 length: 17 amino acids. Germline CDR1 is SGHDT and CDR2 is YYEEEE. V dropped 1 base and J dropped 3 bases, with 19 bases sitting between them. The CDR3 reads CASSLYGSSPSYYGYTF. The CDR3 coding sequence is TGTGCCAGCAGCTTGTATGGTTCCAGTCCTTCTTACTATGGCTACACCTTC.

This clone has more than one count but fewer than ten. The rearrangement uses TRBV6-5 and TRBJ2-1, with 7 bases matching TRBD2. The CDR3 is 14 residues long. The trim removed 0 bases at V and 9 bases at J, leaving 5 bases unmatched. Germline V gives CDR1 MNHEY, CDR2 SVGAGI. The CDR3 sequence is CASSYSSGVVEQFF. As DNA, the CDR3 is TGTGCCAGCAGTTACTCAAGCGGGGTAGTTGAGCAGTTCTTC.

This chain links TRBV6-5 with TRBJ1-6; D perhaps matches TRBD1 (6 bases). Germline-derived CDR1 and CDR2 are MNHEY and SVGAGI. This CDR3 comprises 15 residues. Trimming took 0 bases from V and 6 from J, leaving 9 bases between them. The CDR3: CASSYSGQTNSPLHF. The CDR3 nucleotides are TGTGCCAGCAGTTACTCAGGACAGACTAATTCACCCCTCCACTTT.

The CDR3 DNA sequence: TGTGCCAGCAGTTACTCACTTTGGGTAGTTGATGGCTACACCTTC. Protein product: CASSYSLWVVDGYTF. The gene calls are TRBV6-5 and TRBJ1-2; no firm D call. Trimming shortened V by 0 bases and J by 6 bases, and 14 bases separated the two germline ends. The CDR3 is 15 amino acids. In germline, CDR1 is MNHEY, CDR2 SVGAGI.

This chain links TRBV30 with TRBJ1-3; the match to TRBD1 covers 8 bases. V lost 8 bases and J lost 4; bases outside the gene matches: 4. CDR3 size: 12 residues. The germline CDR1 and CDR2 sequences are GTSNPN and SVGIG (reference sequence). This CDR3 is CAGQGGGNTIYF. The CDR3 nucleotides are TGTGCCGGACAGGGAGGAGGAAACACCATATATTTT.

This chain links TRBV19 with TRBJ1-1, with no clear D. The CDR3 extends over 13 amino acids. V lost 5 bases, J lost 4 bases, and 11 bases lay in between. Germline values: CDR1 LNHDA, CDR2 SQIVND (reference sequence). The DNA for the CDR3 is TGTGCCAGTAGTGAAGAAGTATTCACTGAAGCTTTCTTT. Its protein is CASSEEVFTEAFF. Full variable domain (rest looked up from reference TRBV19 and TRBJ1-1): DGGITQSPKYLFRKEGQNVTLSCEQNLNHDAMYWYRQDPGQGLRLIYYSQIVNDFQKGDIAEGYSVSREKKESFPLTVTSAQKNPTAFYLCASSEEVFTEAFFGQGTRLTVV.

The rearrangement joins TRBV9 to TRBJ1-3; D might be TRBD1 (5 bases). CDR3 length: 14 amino acids. Germline CDR1 reads SGDLS; CDR2 reads YYNGEE. The V and J ends lost 2 bases and 4 bases respectively, with 10 bases between them. In DNA, the CDR3 is TGTGCCAGCAGCGTTATGGGGGTCGGAAACACCATATATTTT. This encodes CASSVMGVGNTIYF.

The V call is TRBV5-1, the J call TRBJ1-6, with TRBD1 identical over 7 bases. CDR1 and CDR2 (germline): SGHRS, YFSETQ. The J segment lost 10 bases and the V segment lost 0 bases, leaving 4 bases of the junction unmatched. CDR3 size: 14 residues. The CDR3 reads CASSLEGAGSPLHF. The CDR3 DNA reads as TGCGCCAGCAGCTTGGAGGGGGCGGGCTCACCCCTCCACTTT.

The V gene is TRBV4-3, the J gene TRBJ1-2, with TRBD1 matching 7 bases. From germline, CDR1 is LGHNA and CDR2 YSLEER. The CDR3 runs 18 residues. Trimming took 0 bases from V and 4 from J; bases not matched to a gene: 14. This CDR3 reads CASSQDLWDRSGSYGYTF. The CDR3 DNA sequence: TGCGCCAGCAGCCAAGATCTGTGGGACAGATCAGGTAGCTATGGCTACACCTTC.

Notes on this clone: An end of the junction differs from the germline gene, which may be a read error. The CDR3 bases are TGCGCCAGCGGTTGGGGGTTCGGGGACAACGTCCTGACTTTC. Translating gives CASGWGFGDNVLTF. The J gene is TRBJ2-6, the V gene TRBV5-1; D may correspond to TRBD1 or TRBD2 (5 bases each). Germline CDR1 and CDR2: SGHRS and YFSETQ. The CDR3 length is 14 residues. Looking up the rest from reference TRBV5-1 and TRBJ2-6 gives the full variable domain: KAGVTQTPRYLIKTRGQQVTLSCSPISGHRSVSWYQQTPGQGLQFLFEYFSETQRNKGNFPGRFSGRQFSNSRSEMNVSTLELGDSALYLCASGWGFGDNVLTFGAGSRLTVL.

CDR3 protein: CASKLAVFGEQYF. In nucleotides, the CDR3 is TGTGCCAGCAAATTAGCGGTCTTCGGTGAGCAGTACTTC. The chain combines TRBV6-5 with TRBJ2-7; perhaps TRBD2 as D (6 bases). Trimming left V 7 bases short and J 7 bases short, with 17 bases between. This CDR3 is built from 13 residues. CDR1 and CDR2 (germline): MNHEY, SVGAGI.